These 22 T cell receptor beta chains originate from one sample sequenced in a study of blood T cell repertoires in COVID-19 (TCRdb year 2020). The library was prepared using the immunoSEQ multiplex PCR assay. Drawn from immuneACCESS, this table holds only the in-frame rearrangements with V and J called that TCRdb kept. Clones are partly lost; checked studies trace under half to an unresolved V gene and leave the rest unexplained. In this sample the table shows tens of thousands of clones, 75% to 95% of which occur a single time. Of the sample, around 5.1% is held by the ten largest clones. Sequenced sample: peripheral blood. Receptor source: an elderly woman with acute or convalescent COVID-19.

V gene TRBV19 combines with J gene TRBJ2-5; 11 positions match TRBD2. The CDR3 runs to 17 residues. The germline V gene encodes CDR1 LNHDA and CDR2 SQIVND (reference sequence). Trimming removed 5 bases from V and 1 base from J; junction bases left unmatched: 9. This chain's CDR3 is CASSWASGGTAQETQYF. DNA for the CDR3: TGTGCCAGTAGTTGGGCTAGCGGGGGGACAGCCCAAGAGACCCAGTACTTC.

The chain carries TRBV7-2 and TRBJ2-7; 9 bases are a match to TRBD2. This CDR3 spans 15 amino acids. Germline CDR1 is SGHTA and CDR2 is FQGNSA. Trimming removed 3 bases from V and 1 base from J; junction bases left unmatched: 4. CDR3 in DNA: TGTGCCAGCAGCTTTAGCGGGGGCGATTCCTACGAGCAGTACTTC. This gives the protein CASSFSGGDSYEQYF. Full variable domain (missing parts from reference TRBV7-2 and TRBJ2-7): GAGVSQSPSNKVTEKGKDVELRCDPISGHTALYWYRQSLGQGLEFLIYFQGNSAPDKSGLPSDRFSAERTGGSVSTLTIQRTQQEDSAVYLCASSFSGGDSYEQYFGPGTRLTVT.

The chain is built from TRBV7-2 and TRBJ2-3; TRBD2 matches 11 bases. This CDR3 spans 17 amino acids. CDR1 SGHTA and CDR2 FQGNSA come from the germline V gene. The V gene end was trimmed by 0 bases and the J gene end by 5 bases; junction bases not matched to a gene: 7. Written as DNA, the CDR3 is TGTGCCAGCAGCTTAGCCCTTAGCGGGGGGGCCTTAGATACGCAGTATTTT. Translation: CASSLALSGGALDTQYF.

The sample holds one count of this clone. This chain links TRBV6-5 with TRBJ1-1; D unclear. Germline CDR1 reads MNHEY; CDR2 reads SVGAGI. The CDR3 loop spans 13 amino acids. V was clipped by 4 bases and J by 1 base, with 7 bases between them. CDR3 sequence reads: CASSFSQNTEAFF. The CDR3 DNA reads TGTGCCAGCAGTTTTTCACAGAACACTGAAGCTTTCTTT.

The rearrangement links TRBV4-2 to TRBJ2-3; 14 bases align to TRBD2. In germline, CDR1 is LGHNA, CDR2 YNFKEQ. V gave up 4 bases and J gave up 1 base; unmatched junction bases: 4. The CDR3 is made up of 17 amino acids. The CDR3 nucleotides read TGTGCCAGCAGCCCCCAGACTAGCGGGGGGGGCACAGATACGCAGTATTTT. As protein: CASSPQTSGGGTDTQYF.

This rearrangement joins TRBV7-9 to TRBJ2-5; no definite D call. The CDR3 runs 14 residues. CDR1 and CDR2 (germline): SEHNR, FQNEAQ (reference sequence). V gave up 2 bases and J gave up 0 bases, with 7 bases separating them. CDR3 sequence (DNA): TGTGCCAGCAGCTTAACACGGGACCAAGAGACCCAGTACTTC. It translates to CASSLTRDQETQYF.

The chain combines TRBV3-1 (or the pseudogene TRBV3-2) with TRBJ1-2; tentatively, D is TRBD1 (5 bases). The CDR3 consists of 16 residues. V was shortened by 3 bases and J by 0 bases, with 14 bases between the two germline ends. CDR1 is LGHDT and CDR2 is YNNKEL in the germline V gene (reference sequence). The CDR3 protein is CASSQRSGLPNYGYTF. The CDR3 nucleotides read TGTGCCAGCAGCCAGCGTTCAGGGCTCCCTAACTATGGCTACACCTTC.

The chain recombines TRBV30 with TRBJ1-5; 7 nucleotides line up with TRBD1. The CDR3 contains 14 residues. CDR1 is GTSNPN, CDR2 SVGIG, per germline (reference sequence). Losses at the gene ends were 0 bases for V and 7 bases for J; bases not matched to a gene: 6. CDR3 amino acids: CAWSVTGWEQPQHF. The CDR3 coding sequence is TGTGCCTGGAGTGTGACAGGGTGGGAGCAGCCCCAGCATTTT.

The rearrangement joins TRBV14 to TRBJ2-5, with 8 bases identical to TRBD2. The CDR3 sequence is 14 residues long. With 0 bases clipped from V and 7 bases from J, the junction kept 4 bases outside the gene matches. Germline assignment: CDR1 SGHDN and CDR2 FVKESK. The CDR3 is CASSQDAGGGTQYF. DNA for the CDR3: TGTGCCAGCAGCCAAGACGCGGGGGGAGGGACCCAGTACTTC.

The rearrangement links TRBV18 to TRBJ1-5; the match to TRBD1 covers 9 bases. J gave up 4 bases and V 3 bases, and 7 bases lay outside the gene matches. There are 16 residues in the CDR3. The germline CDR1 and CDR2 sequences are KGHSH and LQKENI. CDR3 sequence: CASSPIETGGNQPQHF. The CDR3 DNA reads TGTGCCAGCTCACCTATCGAGACAGGGGGGAATCAGCCCCAGCATTTT.

In DNA form, the CDR3 reads TGCGCCAGCAGCCGCGGACAGGGAAGTCTGCAGACCCAGTACTTC. Its protein is CASSRGQGSLQTQYF. The chain couples TRBV5-1 to TRBJ2-5; the match to TRBD1 covers 8 bases. Germline V gene data show CDR1 as SGHRS and CDR2 as YFSETQ. CDR3 length equals 15 residues. Losses at the gene ends were 4 bases for V and 6 bases for J; bases not matched to a gene: 11. Full variable domain (remainder filled in from reference TRBV5-1 and TRBJ2-5): KAGVTQTPRYLIKTRGQQVTLSCSPISGHRSVSWYQQTPGQGLQFLFEYFSETQRNKGNFPGRFSGRQFSNSRSEMNVSTLELGDSALYLCASSRGQGSLQTQYFGPGTRLLVL.

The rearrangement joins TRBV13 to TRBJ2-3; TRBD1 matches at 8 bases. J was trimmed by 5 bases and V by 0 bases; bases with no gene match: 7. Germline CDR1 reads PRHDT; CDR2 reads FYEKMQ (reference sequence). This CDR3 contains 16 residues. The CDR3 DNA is TGTGCCAGCAGCTTAGGATGGACAGGGTTAGGAGATACGCAGTATTTT. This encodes CASSLGWTGLGDTQYF.

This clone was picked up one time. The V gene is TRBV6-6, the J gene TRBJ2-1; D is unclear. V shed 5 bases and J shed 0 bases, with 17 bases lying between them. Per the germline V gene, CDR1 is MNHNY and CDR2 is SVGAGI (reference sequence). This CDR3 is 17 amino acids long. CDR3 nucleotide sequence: TGTGCCAGCAGTCCCGCCCTTCCGAGCGACTCCTACAATGAGCAGTTCTTC. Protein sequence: CASSPALPSDSYNEQFF.

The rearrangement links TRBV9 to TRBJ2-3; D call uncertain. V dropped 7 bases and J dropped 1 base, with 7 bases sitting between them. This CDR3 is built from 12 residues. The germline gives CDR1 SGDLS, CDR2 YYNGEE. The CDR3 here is CASGSGTDTQYF. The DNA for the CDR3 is TGTGCCAGCGGTTCGGGCACAGATACGCAGTATTTT.

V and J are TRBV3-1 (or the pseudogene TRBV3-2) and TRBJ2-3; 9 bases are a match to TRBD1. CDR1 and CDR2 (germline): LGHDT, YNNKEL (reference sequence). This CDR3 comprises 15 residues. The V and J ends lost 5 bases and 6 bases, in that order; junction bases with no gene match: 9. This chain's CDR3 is CASSRRQGGSDTQYF. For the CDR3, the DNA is TGTGCCAGCAGCAGACGACAGGGGGGATCGGATACGCAGTATTTT.

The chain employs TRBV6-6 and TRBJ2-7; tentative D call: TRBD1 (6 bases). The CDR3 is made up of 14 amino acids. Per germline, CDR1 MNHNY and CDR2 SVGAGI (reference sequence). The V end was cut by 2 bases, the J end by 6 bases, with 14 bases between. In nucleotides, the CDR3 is TGTGCCAGCAGTTACGATCCAGGGGCACCCGAGCAGTACTTC. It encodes CASSYDPGAPEQYF.

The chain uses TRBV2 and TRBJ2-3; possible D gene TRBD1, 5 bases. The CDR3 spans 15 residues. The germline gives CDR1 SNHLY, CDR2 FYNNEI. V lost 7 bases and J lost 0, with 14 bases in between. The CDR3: CASMERTTSTDTQYF. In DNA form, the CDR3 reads TGTGCCAGCATGGAAAGGACAACTAGCACAGATACGCAGTATTTT.

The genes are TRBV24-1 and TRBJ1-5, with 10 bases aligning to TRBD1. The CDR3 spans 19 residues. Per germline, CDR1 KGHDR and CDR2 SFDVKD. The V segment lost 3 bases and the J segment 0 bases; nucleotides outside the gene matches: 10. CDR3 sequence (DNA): TGTGCCACCAGTGATCGAAAGGGACAGGGGCCGACTAGCAATCAGCCCCAGCATTTT. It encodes CATSDRKGQGPTSNQPQHF.

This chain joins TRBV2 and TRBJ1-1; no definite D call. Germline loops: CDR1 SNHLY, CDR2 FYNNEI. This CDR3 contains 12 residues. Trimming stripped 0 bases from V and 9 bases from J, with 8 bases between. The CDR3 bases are TGTGCCAGCAGTGAAGCGCGTATAAAAGCTTTCTTT. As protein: CASSEARIKAFF. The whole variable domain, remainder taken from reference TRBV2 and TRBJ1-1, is EPEVTQTPSHQVTQMGQEVILRCVPISNHLYFYWYRQILGQKVEFLVSFYNNEISEKSEIFDDQFSVERPDGSNFTLKIRSTKLEDSAMYFCASSEARIKAFFGQGTRLTVV.

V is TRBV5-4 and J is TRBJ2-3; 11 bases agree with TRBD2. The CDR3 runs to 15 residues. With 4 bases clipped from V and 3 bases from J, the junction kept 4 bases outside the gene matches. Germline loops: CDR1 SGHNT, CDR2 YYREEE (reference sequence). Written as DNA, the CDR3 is TGTGCCAGCAGCCGGACTAGCGGGCAGACAGATACGCAGTATTTT. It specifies CASSRTSGQTDTQYF.

The CDR3 region is CASSQGQATLSGNTIYF. The CDR3 bases are TGCGCCAGCAGCCAGGGACAGGCCACTCTCTCTGGAAACACCATATATTTT. V is TRBV5-1 and J is TRBJ1-3; 8 nucleotides line up with TRBD1. The germline CDR1 and CDR2 sequences are SGHRS and YFSETQ. This CDR3 is built from 17 residues. V was pared by 4 bases and J by 0 bases, with 9 bases of the junction left unmatched.

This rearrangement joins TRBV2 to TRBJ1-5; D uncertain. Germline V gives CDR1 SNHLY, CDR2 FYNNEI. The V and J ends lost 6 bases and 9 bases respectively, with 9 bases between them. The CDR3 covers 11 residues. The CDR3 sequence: CASRAEGPQHF. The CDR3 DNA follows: TGTGCCAGCAGGGCCGAGGGGCCCCAGCATTTT.